These 24 T cell receptor beta chains originate from one sample sequenced in a study of blood T cell repertoires in COVID-19. The repertoire was sequenced with immunoSEQ multiplex PCR; TCRdb's copy has only in-frame clones and lacks some. The table includes under 100,000 clones, over 75% detected once. Sequences were obtained from peripheral blood. The receptors originated from a man aged 50-59 years with acute or convalescent COVID-19.

V gene TRBV6-5 combines with J gene TRBJ1-2, with 9 bases fitting TRBD1. Looked up from germline, CDR1 is MNHEY and CDR2 is SVGAGI. CDR3 length: 15 residues. Losses at the gene ends were 2 bases for V and 8 bases for J; bases not matched to a gene: 9. The CDR3 sequence: CASSYRGQGNEGYTF. The CDR3 region has the DNA TGTGCCAGCAGTTACCGGGGACAGGGAAATGAAGGCTACACCTTC.

The CDR3 here is CASSPRPGRIYNSPLHF. In DNA form, the CDR3 reads TGTGCCAGTAGTCCCAGGCCAGGAAGGATTTATAATTCACCCCTCCACTTT. The chain links TRBV19 to TRBJ1-6; D remains unclear. The CDR3 totals 17 residues. Trimming removed 5 bases from V and 4 bases from J, with 18 bases in between. Germline lookup yields CDR1 LNHDA and CDR2 SQIVND (reference sequence).

V gene TRBV5-1 combines with J gene TRBJ1-2; TRBD1 aligns across 8 bases. This CDR3 has 14 residues. The germline V gene encodes CDR1 SGHRS and CDR2 YFSETQ. J was trimmed by 8 bases and V by 7 bases; bases with no gene match: 13. For the CDR3, the DNA is TGCGCCAGCGGGCTAGGACAGGGTTATGGCGGCTACACCTTC. Translation gives CASGLGQGYGGYTF. Complete variable domain (other parts from reference TRBV5-1 and TRBJ1-2): KAGVTQTPRYLIKTRGQQVTLSCSPISGHRSVSWYQQTPGQGLQFLFEYFSETQRNKGNFPGRFSGRQFSNSRSEMNVSTLELGDSALYLCASGLGQGYGGYTFGSGTRLTVV.

The chain employs TRBV27 and TRBJ1-1; 11 bases are a match to TRBD1. The V segment lost 8 bases and the J segment 5 bases; nucleotides outside the gene matches: 16. The CDR3 totals 17 residues. Germline V gene lookup returns CDR1 MNHEY and CDR2 SMNVEV (reference sequence). The chain's CDR3 is CASLGPRTGGQNTEAFF. The DNA of the CDR3 is TGTGCCAGCCTCGGTCCCCGGACAGGGGGCCAGAATACTGAAGCTTTCTTT.

The CDR3 spells CSVLRGTGGTEAFF. The CDR3 region has the DNA TGCAGCGTCCTACGAGGGACAGGGGGCACTGAAGCTTTCTTT. The V call is TRBV29-1, the J call TRBJ1-1; TRBD1 matches 11 bases. The CDR3 sequence is 14 residues long. V was clipped by 6 bases and J by 4 bases; unmatched bases: 7. The germline V gene has CDR1 SQVTM and CDR2 ANQGSEA.

This chain links TRBV27 with TRBJ2-1, with TRBD2 matching over 10 bases. J was trimmed by 6 bases and V by 2 bases; bases with no gene match: 10. The CDR3 consists of 17 residues. Germline CDR1 MNHEY, CDR2 SMNVEV (reference sequence). The CDR3 loop is CASSLLTGTSDGNEQFF. The CDR3, as DNA: TGTGCCAGCAGTTTACTGACCGGGACTAGCGATGGCAATGAGCAGTTCTTC.

The V gene is TRBV7-6, the J gene TRBJ2-7; 8 bases are a match to TRBD1. The CDR3 totals 17 residues. V was clipped by 5 bases and J by 4 bases; unmatched bases: 16. The germline gives CDR1 SGHVS, CDR2 FNYEAQ. The CDR3 reads CASSTPSQGARLYEQYF. The CDR3 bases are TGTGCCAGCAGCACCCCTTCGCAGGGGGCGCGTCTGTACGAGCAGTACTTC.

The chain recombines TRBV19 with TRBJ2-7; TRBD2 might be the D (7 bases). This CDR3 comprises 15 residues. V gave up 4 bases and J gave up 2 bases, with 15 bases separating them. Germline V lookup: CDR1 LNHDA, CDR2 SQIVND (reference sequence). The CDR3: CASSKGGVSTYEQYF. The CDR3 DNA reads as TGTGCCAGTAGTAAGGGGGGGGTGTCCACCTACGAGCAGTACTTC.

The CDR3 spells CASTPRGNEKLFF. The CDR3 DNA reads as TGTGCCAGCACCCCCAGGGGGAATGAAAAACTGTTTTTT. The chain links TRBV12-3 or TRBV12-4 to TRBJ1-4; 7 positions match TRBD1. The length of the CDR3 is 13 residues. V lost 7 bases and J lost 5; bases outside the gene matches: 4.

This clone was seen a handful of times. This chain uses TRBV7-8 with TRBJ1-6; 8 bases fit TRBD1. The CDR3 contains 17 residues. The germline CDR1 and CDR2 sequences are SGHVS and FQNEAQ. J was trimmed by 9 bases and V by 2 bases; bases with no gene match: 12. This CDR3 is CASSLRRPGQGSSPLHF. The CDR3, as DNA: TGTGCCAGCAGCTTACGCCGACCAGGACAGGGTAGTTCACCCCTCCACTTT.

The chain recombines TRBV6-5 with TRBJ1-4, with a tentative D call TRBD1 (6 bases). V dropped 6 bases and J dropped 1 base, with 9 bases sitting between them. The CDR3 runs 14 residues. Per germline, CDR1 MNHEY and CDR2 SVGAGI. The CDR3 loop reads CASRETGTNEKLFF. DNA of the CDR3: TGTGCCAGCAGGGAGACAGGAACTAATGAAAAACTGTTTTTT.

This chain uses TRBV6-6 with TRBJ2-7, with a possible D match to TRBD1 (6 bases). The CDR3 totals 14 residues. CDR1 is MNHNY and CDR2 is SVGAGI in the germline V gene (reference sequence). The V end lost 1 base, the J end lost 2 bases, and 9 bases lay between the germline ends. The CDR3 DNA reads TGTGCCAGCAGTTACTACGGACAGACCTACGAGCAGTACTTC. It specifies CASSYYGQTYEQYF.

The V call is TRBV7-9, the J call TRBJ2-1; D possibly corresponds to TRBD2 (5 bases). The CDR3 sequence is 14 residues long. Germline V CDR1 and CDR2: SEHNR, FQNEAQ (reference sequence). V was pared by 7 bases and J by 0 bases, with 10 bases between. CDR3 residues: CASTRAASYNEQFF. CDR3 DNA sequence: TGTGCCAGCACTCGAGCGGCCTCCTACAATGAGCAGTTCTTC.

The rearrangement links TRBV7-8 to TRBJ2-1; possible D gene TRBD2, 5 bases. This CDR3 is built from 16 residues. Germline V gene lookup returns CDR1 SGHVS and CDR2 FQNEAQ. V was pared by 1 base and J by 4 bases, with 14 bases between. The DNA for the CDR3 is TGTGCCAGCAGCTTAGTAGCGCGGAACCAATACAATGAGCAGTTCTTC. This encodes CASSLVARNQYNEQFF.

This clone was counted once. The chain employs TRBV21-1 and TRBJ2-7; TRBD2, as called in the table, went unchecked against the DNA. TRBV21-1 has pseudogene status. The CDR3 runs 17 residues. CDR3 in amino acids: CASSKRRGGLNSYEQYF. The CDR3 DNA is TGTGCCAGCAGCAAAAGGCGGGGGGGCCTCAACTCCTACGAGCAGTACTTC.

The chain carries TRBV3-1 (or the pseudogene TRBV3-2) and TRBJ1-1; tentative D call: TRBD1 (5 bases). The CDR3 runs to 16 residues. Germline V CDR1 and CDR2: LGHDT, YNNKEL (reference sequence). V was trimmed by 4 bases and J by 5 bases, leaving 20 bases between them. CDR3 amino acids: CASSRLVTGGLTEAFF. The CDR3 DNA reads as TGTGCCAGCAGCCGCCTGGTTACAGGTGGATTGACTGAAGCTTTCTTT.

This clone was observed a handful of times. The V gene is TRBV6-6, the J gene TRBJ1-6; D not resolved. Germline V gives CDR1 MNHNY, CDR2 SVGAGI (reference sequence). Trimming removed 0 bases from V and 3 bases from J, with 6 bases in between. The length of the CDR3 is 15 residues. Here the CDR3 reads CASSYSGSYNSPLHF. Here the CDR3 DNA reads TGTGCCAGCAGTTACTCTGGCAGCTATAATTCACCCCTCCACTTT.

The chain recombines TRBV29-1 with TRBJ2-7; TRBD2 aligns across 10 bases. The CDR3 covers 16 residues. Germline assignment: CDR1 SQVTM and CDR2 ANQGSEA. Trimming cost V 2 bases and J 5 bases; bases outside gene matches: 12. The CDR3 nucleotides read TGCAGCGTTGAAATCAGACTAGCGGGTGTGGTTGACGAGCAGTACTTC. Translating it yields CSVEIRLAGVVDEQYF.

CDR3 residues: CASSLEQGRTGLFF. The CDR3 DNA sequence: TGCGCCAGCAGCTTGGAACAGGGGCGGACAGGACTGTTTTTT. The V and J genes are TRBV5-1 and TRBJ1-4; TRBD1 agrees at 7 bases. CDR3 length: 14 amino acids. Germline V CDR1 and CDR2: SGHRS, YFSETQ. With V trimmed by 0 bases and J by 13 bases, 9 bases remained unmatched.

The rearrangement joins TRBV5-1 to TRBJ1-1; 8 positions match TRBD1. The CDR3 totals 16 residues. Germline CDR1 and CDR2: SGHRS and YFSETQ. After removal of 4 bases from V and 0 bases from J, the junction contained 8 bases not matched to a gene. The CDR3 region has the DNA TGCGCCAGCAGCCTAGGGACAGGACTTCTGAACACTGAAGCTTTCTTT. As protein: CASSLGTGLLNTEAFF.

The V call is TRBV6-2 or TRBV6-3, the J call TRBJ1-2, with D maybe TRBD1 (6 bases). V dropped 7 bases and J dropped 8 bases, with 17 bases sitting between them. The CDR3 sequence is 13 residues long. Germline loops: CDR1 MNHEY, CDR2 SVGEGT. The CDR3 reads CASIPQGLGGYTF. For the CDR3, the DNA is TGTGCCAGCATCCCTCAGGGGCTCGGAGGCTACACCTTC.

This chain connects TRBV11-2 to TRBJ2-1; D not certain. Trimming cost V 5 bases and J 5 bases, with 16 bases left between them. This CDR3 spans 15 amino acids. Germline V gives CDR1 SGHAT, CDR2 FQNNGV. The CDR3 loop reads CASSPLNSGDNEQFF. In DNA, the CDR3 is TGTGCCAGCAGCCCCCTCAATAGTGGAGACAATGAGCAGTTCTTC. Using reference TRBV11-2 and TRBJ2-1 for the parts outside the CDR3, the full variable domain is EAGVAQSPRYKIIEKRQSVAFWCNPISGHATLYWYQQILGQGPKLLIQFQNNGVVDDSQLPKDRFSAERLKGVDSTLKIQPAKLEDSAVYLCASSPLNSGDNEQFFGPGTRLTVL.

This chain uses TRBV12-3 or TRBV12-4 with TRBJ2-1; D might be TRBD2 (6 bases). There are 13 residues in the CDR3. The V end lost 3 bases, the J end lost 6 bases, and 9 bases lay between the germline ends. The CDR3 coding sequence is TGTGCCAGCAGTTTTGGCGGGACCAATGAGCAGTTCTTC. Its translation: CASSFGGTNEQFF.

This chain links TRBV9 with TRBJ1-3; 7 bases line up with TRBD1. V lost 5 bases, J lost 4 bases, and 9 bases stayed unmatched. CDR3 length: 15 amino acids. Germline CDR1 is SGDLS and CDR2 is YYNGEE. The CDR3 loop reads CASSWGQIGGNTIYF. In DNA form, the CDR3 reads TGTGCCAGCAGTTGGGGACAGATCGGCGGAAACACCATATATTTT.